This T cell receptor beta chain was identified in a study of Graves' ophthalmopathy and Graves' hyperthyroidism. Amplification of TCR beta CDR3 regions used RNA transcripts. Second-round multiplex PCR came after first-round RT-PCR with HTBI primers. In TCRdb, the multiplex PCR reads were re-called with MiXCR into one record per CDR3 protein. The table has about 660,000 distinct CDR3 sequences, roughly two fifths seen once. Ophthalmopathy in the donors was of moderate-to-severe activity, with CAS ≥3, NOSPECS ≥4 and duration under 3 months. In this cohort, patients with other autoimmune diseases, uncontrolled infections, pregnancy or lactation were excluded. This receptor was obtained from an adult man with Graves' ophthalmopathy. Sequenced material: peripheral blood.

In nucleotides, the CDR3 is TGTGCCAGCAGCACCAAGACAGGGGGCACTGAAGCTTTCTTT. This codes for CASSTKTGGTEAFF. The rearrangement links TRBV7-8 to TRBJ1-1, with 9 bases that match TRBD1. The CDR3 is 14 residues long. CDR1 SGHVS and CDR2 FQNEAQ come from the germline V gene. J lost 4 bases, V lost 5 bases, and 5 bases had no gene match. The entire variable domain, with the rest obtained from reference TRBV7-8 and TRBJ1-1, is as follows: GAGVSQSPRYKVAKRGQDVALRCDPISGHVSLFWYQQALGQGPEFLTYFQNEAQLDKSGLPSDRFFAERPEGSVSTLKIQRTQQEDSAVYLCASSTKTGGTEAFFGQGTRLTVV.